One and the same sample provided the 29 T cell receptor beta chains below, sequenced in a study of technical replicates of blood from four donors. Generated by immunoSEQ multiplex PCR, the TCRdb table keeps only in-frame clones and is missing some. Of fewer than 65,000 clones listed, 87% were seen once; the top ten hold roughly 5.2%. The specimen was PBMCs. The receptors come from a human donor in good health. Some clones in this sample may be carry-over from other donors' samples.

The chain combines TRBV11-2 with TRBJ1-2, with D maybe TRBD1 (6 bases). V lost 0 bases and J lost 7, with 12 bases in between. Germline CDR1 is SGHAT and CDR2 is FQNNGV. There are 14 residues in the CDR3. The CDR3 protein is CASSLDQGSGGYTF. DNA of the CDR3: TGTGCCAGCAGCTTAGACCAGGGGTCGGGTGGCTACACCTTC. Together with reference TRBV11-2 and TRBJ1-2, the CDR3 gives the full variable domain: EAGVAQSPRYKIIEKRQSVAFWCNPISGHATLYWYQQILGQGPKLLIQFQNNGVVDDSQLPKDRFSAERLKGVDSTLKIQPAKLEDSAVYLCASSLDQGSGGYTFGSGTRLTVV.

The chain joins TRBV4-2 to TRBJ1-1; D is possibly TRBD1 (5 bases). From germline, CDR1 is LGHNA and CDR2 YNFKEQ. This CDR3 contains 13 residues. Trimming removed 6 bases from V and 3 bases from J, with 11 bases in between. Here the CDR3 DNA reads TGTGCCAGCAGTCCCGGGGGGTACACTGAAGCTTTCTTT. Translating it yields CASSPGGYTEAFF.

The V call is TRBV4-2, the J call TRBJ2-7; D is uncertain. Between the trimmed V and J ends, which lost 1 base and 3 bases, there was a span of 10 bases. CDR1 LGHNA and CDR2 YNFKEQ come from the germline V gene. The length of the CDR3 is 14 residues. Written as DNA, the CDR3 is TGTGCCAGCAGCCAAGCGGGTTCACACTACGAGCAGTACTTC. Amino acid sequence: CASSQAGSHYEQYF.

Here the CDR3 reads CASSPGQGTSTNEKLFF. CDR3 bases: TGCGCCAGCAGCCCAGGACAGGGGACCTCAACTAATGAAAAACTGTTTTTT. The V gene is TRBV5-1, the J gene TRBJ1-4; 9 nucleotides match TRBD1. Germline lookup yields CDR1 SGHRS and CDR2 YFSETQ. Germline trimming cut 4 bases from V and 0 bases from J; bases unmatched to any gene: 7. This CDR3 contains 17 residues.

CDR3 residues: CASSVSGNTDTQYF. CDR3 sequence (DNA): TGTGCCAGCAGCGTCTCGGGGAACACAGATACGCAGTATTTT. The rearrangement joins TRBV9 to TRBJ2-3; maybe TRBD2 (5 bases). The germline V gene encodes CDR1 SGDLS and CDR2 YYNGEE. This CDR3 has 14 amino acids. V lost 2 bases and J 2 bases, leaving 9 bases between the germline ends.

The chain recombines TRBV2 with TRBJ1-5, with D perhaps matching TRBD1 (5 bases). The ends were cut back, 5 bases at V and 3 bases at J, with 14 bases in the middle. Germline V gene sequence: CDR1 SNHLY, CDR2 FYNNEI. The CDR3 extends over 15 amino acids. CDR3 protein: CASSPGGGVNQPQHF. The CDR3 nucleotides read TGTGCCAGCAGTCCGGGCGGAGGGGTCAATCAGCCCCAGCATTTT.

This clone was seen only once. Mismatch with germline at one junction end may stem from a read error. The J gene is TRBJ2-2, the V gene TRBV7-9; 15 nucleotides agree with TRBD2. The germline V gene has CDR1 SEHNR and CDR2 FQNEAQ (reference sequence). The CDR3 contains 18 residues. CDR3 residues: CASSSGLAGGPKTGELFF. The CDR3 nucleotides read TGTGCCAGCAGCTCCGGACTAGCGGGGGGGCCGAAAACCGGGGAGCTGTTTTTT. The whole variable domain, filled in from reference TRBV7-9 and TRBJ2-2, reads DTGVSQNPRHKITKRGQNVTFRCDPISEHNRLYWYRQTLGQGPEFLTYFQNEAQLEKSRLLSDRFSAERPKGSFSTLEIQRTEQGDSAMYLCASSSGLAGGPKTGELFFGEGSRLTVL.

The chain is built from TRBV5-8 and TRBJ1-2, with D possibly TRBD1 on 5 matching bases. This CDR3 contains 13 residues. CDR1 and CDR2 from the germline V gene are SGHTS and YDEGEE. V lost 1 base, J lost 6 bases, and 10 bases lay in between. In DNA form, the CDR3 reads TGTGCCAGCAGCTTGAGGGGCACCCATGGCTACACCTTC. This gives the protein CASSLRGTHGYTF.

The chain is built from TRBV29-1 and TRBJ1-5, with TRBD1 identical over 9 bases. The V and J ends lost 4 bases and 7 bases, in that order; junction bases with no gene match: 5. The CDR3 is 13 amino acids. Per the germline V gene, CDR1 is SQVTM and CDR2 is ANQGSEA. CDR3 region: CSVVWTGDQPQHF. The CDR3 DNA reads as TGCAGCGTTGTGTGGACAGGGGACCAGCCCCAGCATTTT.

The chain has TRBV6-5 and TRBJ1-2; D gene unclear. Looked up from germline, CDR1 is MNHEY and CDR2 is SVGAGI. The CDR3 is made up of 12 amino acids. The V gene lost 5 bases and the J gene lost 4 bases, with 8 bases spanning the gap. CDR3 DNA sequence: TGTGCCAGCAGTGCGGAGGCCTATGGCTACACCTTC. Its protein is CASSAEAYGYTF.

The V gene is TRBV11-1, the J gene TRBJ2-2; 7 nucleotides match TRBD2. The junction had 7 bases not matched to a gene; V was cut back by 5 bases and J by 1 base. This CDR3 is built from 16 residues. Germline V CDR1 and CDR2: SGHAT, FQDESV (reference sequence). CDR3: CASSTRLAENTGELFF. The CDR3, as DNA: TGTGCCAGCAGCACACGACTAGCAGAGAACACCGGGGAGCTGTTTTTT.

The chain has TRBV5-4 and TRBJ2-3, with a tentative D call TRBD2 (6 bases). CDR3 length: 16 amino acids. Germline V lookup: CDR1 SGHNT, CDR2 YYREEE (reference sequence). Trimming left V 1 base short and J 0 bases short, with 12 bases between. The CDR3 region is CASSLWGSGSTDTQYF. The CDR3 DNA reads TGTGCCAGCAGCTTGTGGGGTAGCGGTAGCACAGATACGCAGTATTTT. The full variable domain, completed using reference TRBV5-4 and TRBJ2-3, is ETGVTQSPTHLIKTRGQQVTLRCSSQSGHNTVSWYQQALGQGPQFIFQYYREEENGRGNFPPRFSGLQFPNYSSELNVNALELDDSALYLCASSLWGSGSTDTQYFGPGTRLTVL.

This chain links TRBV7-3 with TRBJ2-1; 10 bases are a match to TRBD2. The V gene's germline CDR1 is SGHTA and CDR2 FQGTGA. The trim removed 5 bases at V and 7 bases at J, leaving 8 bases unmatched. The CDR3 has 15 residues. The CDR3 region has the DNA TGTGCCAGCAGCGGGAGCGGGGGGGCGATTAATGAGCAGTTCTTC. This translates into CASSGSGGAINEQFF.

The rearrangement joins TRBV4-3 to TRBJ1-5, with 10 bases lining up with TRBD1. J lost 6 bases, V lost 0 bases, and 8 bases had no gene match. CDR1 is LGHNA and CDR2 is YSLEER in the germline V gene. The length of the CDR3 is 17 residues. The DNA of the CDR3 is TGCGCCAGCAGCCAAGATCGCGGGACAGGGGTCGGTCAGCCCCAGCATTTT. Its protein product is CASSQDRGTGVGQPQHF.

J is TRBJ2-1 and V is TRBV4-1; 11 nucleotides align to TRBD2. Germline V gives CDR1 MGHRA, CDR2 YSYEKL. J lost 1 base, V lost 4 bases, and 3 bases had no gene match. The CDR3 consists of 16 residues. CDR3 region: CASSPLAGVSYNEQFF. CDR3 nucleotide sequence: TGCGCCAGCAGCCCACTAGCGGGAGTTTCCTACAATGAGCAGTTCTTC.

The rearrangement joins TRBV6-1 to TRBJ1-4; a weak D match, TRBD1 (6 bases). CDR3 length: 15 residues. Trimming took 4 bases from V and 7 from J, leaving 16 bases between them. Germline-derived CDR1 and CDR2 are MNHNS and SASEGT. DNA of the CDR3: TGTGCCAGCAGTGGTGGACAGTTCGGTGGTGAAAAACTGTTTTTT. Residues: CASSGGQFGGEKLFF.

V is TRBV6-5 and J is TRBJ2-3, with 11 bases matching TRBD2. CDR3 length: 14 amino acids. Germline CDR1 is MNHEY and CDR2 is SVGAGI. The trim removed 8 bases at V and 8 bases at J, leaving 9 bases unmatched. The CDR3 coding sequence is TGTGCCAGCGTCGCTAGCGGGAGGCCCGGTACGCAGTATTTT. It codes for CASVASGRPGTQYF.

The V call is TRBV30, the J call TRBJ1-3, with D hard to call. The germline V and J ends were trimmed by 2 bases and 0 bases, with 8 bases remaining between them. The germline V gene has CDR1 GTSNPN and CDR2 SVGIG (reference sequence). The CDR3 contains 14 residues. The chain's CDR3 is CAWSPTHSGNTIYF. Here the CDR3 DNA reads TGTGCCTGGAGTCCGACACACTCTGGAAACACCATATATTTT.

The chain recombines TRBV9 with TRBJ1-2; D ambiguous. The germline V gene encodes CDR1 SGDLS and CDR2 YYNGEE. Trimming cost V 0 bases and J 4 bases, with 16 bases left between them. CDR3 length equals 16 residues. The CDR3 region is CASSVAPSGEGYGYTF. The CDR3 DNA is TGTGCCAGCAGCGTAGCTCCCTCTGGCGAGGGCTATGGCTACACCTTC.

This rearrangement joins TRBV29-1 to TRBJ2-1, with 9 positions matching TRBD1. The CDR3 totals 14 residues. The ends lost 2 bases at V and 12 bases at J; junction bases unmatched: 11. Germline V CDR1 and CDR2: SQVTM, ANQGSEA. The DNA of the CDR3 is TGCAGCGTTGAATCCCCCGGGACAGGGCAAGGGCAGTTCTTC. Residues: CSVESPGTGQGQFF.

The rearrangement uses TRBV2 and TRBJ1-3; no definite D call. The CDR3 spans 16 residues. The germline V gene encodes CDR1 SNHLY and CDR2 FYNNEI. The germline V and J ends were trimmed by 2 bases and 0 bases, with 11 bases remaining between them. CDR3 loop: CASSEMTGFSGNTIYF. The CDR3 DNA is TGTGCCAGCAGTGAAATGACGGGATTCTCTGGAAACACCATATATTTT.

The chain has TRBV7-8 and TRBJ2-1; D gene uncertain. Trimming took 5 bases from V and 5 from J, leaving 10 bases between them. CDR1 is SGHVS and CDR2 is FQNEAQ in the germline V gene. CDR3 length: 13 amino acids. CDR3 coding DNA: TGTGCCAGCAGCCTTAGTTCACACAATGAGCAGTTCTTC. Its translation: CASSLSSHNEQFF. Variable domain in full (rest from reference TRBV7-8 and TRBJ2-1): GAGVSQSPRYKVAKRGQDVALRCDPISGHVSLFWYQQALGQGPEFLTYFQNEAQLDKSGLPSDRFFAERPEGSVSTLKIQRTQQEDSAVYLCASSLSSHNEQFFGPGTRLTVL.

J is TRBJ2-3 and V is TRBV4-3, with D perhaps matching TRBD2 (5 bases). There are 14 residues in the CDR3. Trimming removed 0 bases from V and 2 bases from J, with 6 bases in between. Germline V gene sequence: CDR1 LGHNA, CDR2 YSLEER. In DNA form, the CDR3 reads TGCGCCAGCAGCCAAGACGGGGTCACAGATACGCAGTATTTT. This translates into CASSQDGVTDTQYF.

This rearrangement joins TRBV13 to TRBJ2-3; 8 nucleotides line up with TRBD2. CDR3 length: 15 residues. Trimming cost V 4 bases and J 4 bases; bases outside gene matches: 7. In germline, CDR1 is PRHDT, CDR2 FYEKMQ (reference sequence). The DNA for the CDR3 is TGTGCCAGCAGCTCGGGGGGGGGAGGAGCAGATACGCAGTATTTT. This sequence encodes CASSSGGGGADTQYF.

The rearrangement joins TRBV7-6 to TRBJ2-1; 12 nucleotides line up with TRBD2. Looked up from germline, CDR1 is SGHVS and CDR2 is FNYEAQ. The CDR3 has 16 residues. The V segment lost 5 bases and the J segment 2 bases; nucleotides outside the gene matches: 4. The CDR3 region has the DNA TGTGCCAGCAGCCTTCGGACTAGCGGGACCTACAATGAGCAGTTCTTC. It yields the protein CASSLRTSGTYNEQFF.

The CDR3: CASTLAGGIDEQFF. The CDR3 DNA reads TGCGCCAGCACCCTCGCGGGAGGGATTGATGAGCAGTTCTTC. The chain uses TRBV5-1 and TRBJ2-1; 9 bases are shared with TRBD2. The CDR3 spans 14 residues. The trim removed 6 bases at V and 8 bases at J, leaving 9 bases unmatched. Germline V lookup: CDR1 SGHRS, CDR2 YFSETQ. Supplemented by reference TRBV5-1 and TRBJ2-1, the full variable domain reads KAGVTQTPRYLIKTRGQQVTLSCSPISGHRSVSWYQQTPGQGLQFLFEYFSETQRNKGNFPGRFSGRQFSNSRSEMNVSTLELGDSALYLCASTLAGGIDEQFFGPGTRLTVL.

The chain has TRBV5-4 and TRBJ1-2; a weak D match, TRBD1 (6 bases). Trimming pared 0 bases from V and 5 bases from J, leaving 8 bases between. Germline lookup yields CDR1 SGHNT and CDR2 YYREEE (reference sequence). The CDR3 consists of 13 residues. CDR3 nucleotide sequence: TGTGCCAGCAGCTTGGACCAGGGGTATGGCTACACCTTC. This gives the protein CASSLDQGYGYTF.

The chain has TRBV29-1 and TRBJ2-3, with 11 bases that match TRBD2. The CDR3 consists of 14 residues. The germline gives CDR1 SQVTM, CDR2 ANQGSEA. The V gene end was trimmed by 6 bases and the J gene end by 7 bases; junction bases not matched to a gene: 9. The chain's CDR3 is CSVLLAGGPNTQYF. CDR3 DNA sequence: TGCAGCGTCCTCTTAGCGGGAGGGCCGAATACGCAGTATTTT.

This chain links TRBV30 with TRBJ2-7; maybe TRBD2 (5 bases). The germline V gene encodes CDR1 GTSNPN and CDR2 SVGIG (reference sequence). The CDR3 is 14 amino acids. With 7 bases removed from V and 3 bases from J, the gap between germline ends came to 19 bases. CDR3 DNA: TGTGCCTCAAAGTCCGAGGGCAGATTCTACGAGCAGTACTTC. Amino acid sequence: CASKSEGRFYEQYF.